A single sample is the source of the 18 T cell receptor beta chains below, sequenced in a study of blood T cell repertoires in COVID-19. Sequencing was performed with immunoSEQ multiplex PCR; in TCRdb, only in-frame clones are kept and a portion is missing. This sample has about 380,000 clones, with around 92% found just once. The sequenced sample consisted of peripheral blood. The source is a man aged 40-49 years with acute or convalescent COVID-19.

The chain links TRBV7-9 to TRBJ1-2; no reliable D call. V lost 1 base, J lost 7 bases, and 19 bases lay in between. The germline gives CDR1 SEHNR, CDR2 FQNEAQ (reference sequence). This CDR3 has 16 residues. CDR3 nucleotide sequence: TGTGCCAGCAGCTTAGTATCCTTAGTGCCCGATCGTGGCTACACCTTC. This translates into CASSLVSLVPDRGYTF.

The chain is built from TRBV11-2 and TRBJ2-1; D call uncertain. The CDR3 is made up of 12 amino acids. Deletions cut 0 bases from V and 8 bases from J, with 5 bases between. The germline V gene has CDR1 SGHAT and CDR2 FQNNGV. The CDR3 DNA is TGTGCCAGCAGCTTAGATCGGGATGAGCAGTTCTTC. It codes for CASSLDRDEQFF.

The rearrangement links TRBV2 to TRBJ2-1, with 8 bases lining up with TRBD2. V was pared by 2 bases and J by 5 bases, with 5 bases of the junction left unmatched. Germline values: CDR1 SNHLY, CDR2 FYNNEI. The CDR3 spans 15 residues. CDR3 bases: TGTGCCAGCAGTGAATCCGGGACTAGTCACAATGAGCAGTTCTTC. Protein product: CASSESGTSHNEQFF.

The chain carries TRBV27 and TRBJ1-6; 7 bases fit TRBD1. Trimming at V came to 6 bases and at J to 2 bases, leaving 10 bases not matched to a gene. Germline assignment: CDR1 MNHEY and CDR2 SMNVEV (reference sequence). The CDR3 totals 17 residues. The CDR3 DNA reads TGTGCCAGCAGCAGAACCTCGACAGGGACCTATAATTCACCCCTCCACTTT. Its translation is CASSRTSTGTYNSPLHF.

CDR3 in amino acids: CASSLYPGLGLGNTEAFF. In nucleotides, the CDR3 is TGCGCCAGCAGCCTGTACCCGGGACTGGGATTGGGGAACACTGAAGCTTTCTTT. The chain uses TRBV4-1 and TRBJ1-1, with D perhaps TRBD1 (5 bases). Trimming stripped 4 bases from V and 1 base from J, with 22 bases between. Germline CDR1 is MGHRA and CDR2 is YSYEKL. The CDR3 is made up of 18 amino acids.

This sequence joins TRBV10-1 and TRBJ2-1, with 10 bases identical to TRBD2. Germline assignment: CDR1 WNHNN and CDR2 SYGVQD (reference sequence). The CDR3 sequence is 16 residues long. Germline trimming cut 2 bases from V and 7 bases from J; bases unmatched to any gene: 8. For the CDR3, the DNA is TGCGCCAGCAGTGAGGCTAGCGGGAGTTGGGAAAATGAGCAGTTCTTC. Translation gives CASSEASGSWENEQFF.

This clone appeared a few times. The V call is TRBV7-2, the J call TRBJ2-1; D uncertain. Germline CDR1 reads SGHTA; CDR2 reads FQGNSA. CDR3 length: 16 amino acids. Trimming removed 5 bases at V and 4 bases at J, with 18 bases between. CDR3 nucleotide sequence: TGTGCCAGCAGCCGTCGACTGACCGCCGGGTACAATGAGCAGTTCTTC. This translates into CASSRRLTAGYNEQFF.

This chain links TRBV19 with TRBJ1-2; 9 positions agree with TRBD1. Unmatched junction bases numbered 11, after V lost 4 bases and J lost 2 bases. The CDR3 totals 17 residues. Germline CDR1 LNHDA, CDR2 SQIVND (reference sequence). The CDR3 nucleotides read TGTGCCAGTAGTAGGCAATCGCACAGGGGGCCCAACTATGGCTACACCTTC. Translated, it gives CASSRQSHRGPNYGYTF.

The chain carries TRBV12-3 or TRBV12-4 and TRBJ2-7; D call uncertain. The CDR3 runs 11 residues. The germline V and J ends were trimmed by 5 bases and 5 bases, with 7 bases remaining between them. The CDR3 region is CASSGADEQYF. The CDR3 DNA follows: TGTGCCAGCAGTGGAGCTGACGAGCAGTACTTC.

The chain couples TRBV25-1 to TRBJ2-6; D gene ambiguous. The germline gives CDR1 MGHDK, CDR2 SYGVNS. The ends were cut back, 3 bases at V and 3 bases at J, with 6 bases in the middle. This CDR3 has 14 residues. The DNA of the CDR3 is TGTGCCAGCAGTGATCGAGATGGGGCCAACGTCCTGACTTTC. Protein: CASSDRDGANVLTF.

The V call is TRBV12-3 or TRBV12-4, the J call TRBJ2-7; 9 nucleotides match TRBD2. With 8 bases clipped from V and 4 bases from J, the junction kept 6 bases outside the gene matches. The CDR3 length is 13 residues. The DNA of the CDR3 is TGTGCCAGCTCCGCTAGCGGGGCGTACGAGCAGTACTTC. Protein sequence: CASSASGAYEQYF.

The chain joins TRBV19 to TRBJ2-7; 10 bases are shared with TRBD2. V shed 5 bases, J shed 3 bases, and the junction held 7 bases outside the gene matches. Germline CDR1 and CDR2: LNHDA and SQIVND (reference sequence). The CDR3 is made up of 15 amino acids. CDR3 coding DNA: TGTGCCAGTAGTGCTAGCGGGGGTCTTCTCTACGAGCAGTACTTC. Amino acid sequence: CASSASGGLLYEQYF.

The chain couples TRBV28 to TRBJ1-1; TRBD1 is a possible D gene (5 bases). Germline V gene lookup returns CDR1 MDHEN and CDR2 SYDVKM. The CDR3 extends over 14 amino acids. Trimming stripped 6 bases from V and 0 bases from J, with 11 bases between. CDR3 bases: TGTGCCAGCAGGCGGGGACGGTTGAACACTGAAGCTTTCTTT. Translating gives CASRRGRLNTEAFF. The full variable domain, with the rest looked up from reference TRBV28 and TRBJ1-1, is DVKVTQSSRYLVKRTGEKVFLECVQDMDHENMFWYRQDPGLGLRLIYFSYDVKMKEKGDIPEGYSVSREKKERFSLILESASTNQTSMYLCASRRGRLNTEAFFGQGTRLTVV.

V and J are TRBV20-1 and TRBJ2-3; D gene ambiguous. V was pared by 3 bases and J by 2 bases, with 15 bases between. CDR1 is DFQATT and CDR2 is SNEGSKA in the germline V gene (reference sequence). This CDR3 is built from 15 residues. The CDR3 DNA sequence: TGCAGTGCTAGTCTGACGGGTACAATCACAGATACGCAGTATTTT. Its translation is CSASLTGTITDTQYF.

This chain connects TRBV3-1 (or the pseudogene TRBV3-2) to TRBJ2-3; D is unclear. The germline V gene encodes CDR1 LGHDT and CDR2 YNNKEL (reference sequence). With 3 bases removed from V and 4 bases from J, the gap between germline ends came to 8 bases. There are 13 residues in the CDR3. In DNA form, the CDR3 reads TGTGCCAGCAGCCAGGTTAGCTCAGATACGCAGTATTTT. Translated: CASSQVSSDTQYF.

V gene TRBV28 combines with J gene TRBJ2-7; 9 positions agree with TRBD1. The CDR3 length is 13 residues. Per germline, CDR1 MDHEN and CDR2 SYDVKM. Trimming at V came to 4 bases and at J to 5 bases, leaving 3 bases not matched to a gene. CDR3 in DNA: TGTGCCAGCAGTTCAGGACAGGGGCACGAGCAGTACTTC. It specifies CASSSGQGHEQYF.

This clone came up once. The rearrangement links TRBV2 to TRBJ2-5; tentative D call: TRBD2 (6 bases). The CDR3 extends over 11 amino acids. Germline V CDR1 and CDR2: SNHLY, FYNNEI. Trimming removed 11 bases from V and 5 bases from J, with 12 bases in between. In DNA form, the CDR3 reads TGTGCCGGGGGGAAAGGGGAGACCCAGTACTTC. Amino acids: CAGGKGETQYF.

The chain combines TRBV19 with TRBJ1-1; D may be TRBD1 (5 bases). With 5 bases removed from V and 2 bases from J, the gap between germline ends came to 18 bases. Per germline, CDR1 LNHDA and CDR2 SQIVND (reference sequence). The CDR3 runs 16 residues. CDR3 DNA sequence: TGTGCCAGTAGTCACCCAGGGAAAGGGGCAAACACTGAAGCTTTCTTT. Residues: CASSHPGKGANTEAFF.